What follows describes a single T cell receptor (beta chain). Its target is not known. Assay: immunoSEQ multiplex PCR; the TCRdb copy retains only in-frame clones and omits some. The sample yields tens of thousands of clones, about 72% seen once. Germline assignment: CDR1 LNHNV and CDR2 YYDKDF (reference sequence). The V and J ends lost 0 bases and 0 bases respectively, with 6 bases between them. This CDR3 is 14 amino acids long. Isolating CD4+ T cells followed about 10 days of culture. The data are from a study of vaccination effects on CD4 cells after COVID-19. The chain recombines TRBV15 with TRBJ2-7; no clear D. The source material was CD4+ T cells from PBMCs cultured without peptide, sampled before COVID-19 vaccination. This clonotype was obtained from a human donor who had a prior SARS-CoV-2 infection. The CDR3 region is CATSRDEDSYEQYF. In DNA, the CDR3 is TGTGCCACCAGCAGAGATGAAGACTCCTACGAGCAGTACTTC.